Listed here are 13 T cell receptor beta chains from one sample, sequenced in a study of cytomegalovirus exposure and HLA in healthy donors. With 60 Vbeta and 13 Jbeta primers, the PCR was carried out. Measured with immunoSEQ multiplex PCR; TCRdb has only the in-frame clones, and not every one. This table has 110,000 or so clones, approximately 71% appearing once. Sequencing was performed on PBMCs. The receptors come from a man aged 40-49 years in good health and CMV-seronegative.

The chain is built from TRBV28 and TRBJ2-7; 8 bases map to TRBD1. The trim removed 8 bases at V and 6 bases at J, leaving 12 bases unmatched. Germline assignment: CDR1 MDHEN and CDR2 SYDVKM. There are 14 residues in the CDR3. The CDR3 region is CASGYLAGGSEQYF. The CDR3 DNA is TGTGCCAGCGGTTACCTCGCAGGGGGCAGCGAGCAGTACTTC.

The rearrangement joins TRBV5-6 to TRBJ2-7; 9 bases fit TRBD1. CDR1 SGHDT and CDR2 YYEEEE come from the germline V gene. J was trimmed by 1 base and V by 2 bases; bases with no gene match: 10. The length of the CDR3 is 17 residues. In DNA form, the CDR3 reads TGTGCCAGCAGCTTACGATACAGGGGGCGTTGGTCCTACGAGCAGTACTTC. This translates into CASSLRYRGRWSYEQYF. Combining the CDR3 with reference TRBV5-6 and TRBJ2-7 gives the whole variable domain DAGVTQSPTHLIKTRGQQVTLRCSPKSGHDTVSWYQQALGQGPQFIFQYYEEEERQRGNFPDRFSGHQFPNYSSELNVNALLLGDSALYLCASSLRYRGRWSYEQYFGPGTRLTVT.

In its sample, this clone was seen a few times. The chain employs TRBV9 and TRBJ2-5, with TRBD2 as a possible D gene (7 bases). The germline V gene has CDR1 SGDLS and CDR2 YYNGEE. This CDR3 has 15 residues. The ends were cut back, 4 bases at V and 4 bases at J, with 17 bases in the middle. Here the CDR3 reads CASSLRGGEAETQYF. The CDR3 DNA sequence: TGTGCCAGCAGCCTACGAGGGGGGGAGGCAGAGACCCAGTACTTC.

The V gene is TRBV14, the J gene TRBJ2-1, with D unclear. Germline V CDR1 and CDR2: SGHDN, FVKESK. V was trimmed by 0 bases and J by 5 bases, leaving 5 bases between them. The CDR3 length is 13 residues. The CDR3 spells CASSQESHNEQFF. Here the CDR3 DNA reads TGTGCCAGCAGCCAAGAGAGCCACAATGAGCAGTTCTTC. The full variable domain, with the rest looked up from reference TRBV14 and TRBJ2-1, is EAGVTQFPSHSVIEKGQTVTLRCDPISGHDNLYWYRRVMGKEIKFLLHFVKESKQDESGMPNNRFLAERTGGTYSTLKVQPAELEDSGVYFCASSQESHNEQFFGPGTRLTVL.

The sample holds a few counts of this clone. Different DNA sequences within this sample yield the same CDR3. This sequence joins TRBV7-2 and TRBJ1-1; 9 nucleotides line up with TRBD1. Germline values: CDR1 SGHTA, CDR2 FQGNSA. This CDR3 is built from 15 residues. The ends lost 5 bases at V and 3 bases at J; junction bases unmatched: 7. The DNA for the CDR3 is TGTGCCAGCAGCCGAGAGGGACAGGGCGACACTGAAGCTTTCTTT. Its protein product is CASSREGQGDTEAFF. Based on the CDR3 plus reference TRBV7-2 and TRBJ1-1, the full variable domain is GAGVSQSPSNKVTEKGKDVELRCDPISGHTALYWYRQSLGQGLEFLIYFQGNSAPDKSGLPSDRFSAERTGGSVSTLTIQRTQQEDSAVYLCASSREGQGDTEAFFGQGTRLTVV.

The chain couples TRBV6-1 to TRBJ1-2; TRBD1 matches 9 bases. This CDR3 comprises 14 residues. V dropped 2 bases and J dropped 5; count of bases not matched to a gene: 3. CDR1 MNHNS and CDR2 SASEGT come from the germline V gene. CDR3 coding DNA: TGTGCCAGCAGTGAAAGGGACAGGGTGTATGGCTACACCTTC. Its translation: CASSERDRVYGYTF.

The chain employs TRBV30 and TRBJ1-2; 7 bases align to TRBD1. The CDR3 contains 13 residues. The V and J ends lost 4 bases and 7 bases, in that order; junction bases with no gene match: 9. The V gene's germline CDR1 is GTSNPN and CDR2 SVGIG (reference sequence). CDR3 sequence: CAWIDRVVLGYTF. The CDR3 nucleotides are TGTGCCTGGATCGACAGGGTGGTGCTTGGCTACACCTTC.

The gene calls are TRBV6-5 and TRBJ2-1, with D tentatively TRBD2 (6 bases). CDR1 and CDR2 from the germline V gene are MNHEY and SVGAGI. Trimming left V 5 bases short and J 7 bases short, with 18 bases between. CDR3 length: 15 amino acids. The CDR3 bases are TGTGCCAGCAGTGGGCGTGGGGGGTTAAGGAATGAGCAGTTCTTC. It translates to CASSGRGGLRNEQFF.

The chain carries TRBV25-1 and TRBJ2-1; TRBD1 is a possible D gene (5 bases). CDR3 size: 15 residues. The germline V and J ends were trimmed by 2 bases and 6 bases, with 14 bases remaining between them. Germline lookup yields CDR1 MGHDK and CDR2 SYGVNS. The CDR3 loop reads CASSERGGFGNEQFF. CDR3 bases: TGTGCCAGCAGTGAAAGGGGTGGGTTTGGCAATGAGCAGTTCTTC.

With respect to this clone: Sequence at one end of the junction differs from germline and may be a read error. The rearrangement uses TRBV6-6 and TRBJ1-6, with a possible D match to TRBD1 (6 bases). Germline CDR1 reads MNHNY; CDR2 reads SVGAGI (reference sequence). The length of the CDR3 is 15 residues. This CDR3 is CAGSLTTGRDSPLHF. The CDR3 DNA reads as TGTGCCGGCAGTTTGACTACAGGGAGGGATTCACCCCTCCACTTT.

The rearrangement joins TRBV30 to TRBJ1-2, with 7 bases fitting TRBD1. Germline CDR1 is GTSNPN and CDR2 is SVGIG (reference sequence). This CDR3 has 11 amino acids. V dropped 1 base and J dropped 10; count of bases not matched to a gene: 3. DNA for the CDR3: TGTGCCTGGAGTGAGGGGACAGTCTACACCTTC. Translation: CAWSEGTVYTF. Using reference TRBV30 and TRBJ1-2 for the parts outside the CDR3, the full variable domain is SQTIHQWPATLVQPVGSPLSLECTVEGTSNPNLYWYRQAAGRGLQLLFYSVGIGQISSEVPQNLSASRPQDRQFILSSKKLLLSDSGFYLCAWSEGTVYTFGSGTRLTVV.

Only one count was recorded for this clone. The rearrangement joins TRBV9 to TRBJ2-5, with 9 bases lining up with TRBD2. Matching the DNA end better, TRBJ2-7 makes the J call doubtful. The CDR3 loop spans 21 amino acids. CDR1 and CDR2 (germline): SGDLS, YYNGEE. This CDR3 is CASSVSVSGLAGINSGYEQYF. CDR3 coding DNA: TGTGCCAGCAGCGTATCCGTGTCGGGTCTAGCGGGGATCAATTCGGGCTACGAGCAGTACTTC.

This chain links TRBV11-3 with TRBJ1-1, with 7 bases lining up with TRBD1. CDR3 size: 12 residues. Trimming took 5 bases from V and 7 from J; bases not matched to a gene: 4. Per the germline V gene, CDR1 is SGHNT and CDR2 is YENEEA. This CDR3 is CASSRSGGEAFF. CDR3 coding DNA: TGTGCCAGCAGCCGCTCAGGGGGTGAAGCTTTCTTT.